These 8 T cell receptor beta chains were sequenced from one sample in a study of Graves' ophthalmopathy and Graves' hyperthyroidism. RNA transcripts were the source from which TCR beta CDR3 regions were amplified. Second-round multiplex PCR followed a first-round RT-PCR using HTBI primers. TCRdb re-analysed the multiplex PCR reads in MiXCR, keeping a single row per CDR3 protein. The profile shows roughly 1.1 million distinct CDR3 sequences, less than 45% of them singletons. Sequencing was done on a sample of peripheral blood or thyroid tissue (not recorded which). The receptor set was obtained from an adult man with Graves' hyperthyroidism.

This clonotype showed up many times. The chain couples TRBV19 to TRBJ1-4, with 10 nucleotides matching TRBD1. Unmatched junction bases numbered 6, after V lost 9 bases and J lost 8 bases. The CDR3 is made up of 13 amino acids. CDR1 is LNHDA and CDR2 is SQIVND in the germline V gene (reference sequence). In DNA form, the CDR3 reads TGTGCCAGCGCGGGACAGGGGTGGGAAAAACTGTTTTTT. As protein: CASAGQGWEKLFF.

This clonotype was detected only once. The chain links TRBV29-1 to TRBJ1-1, with 10 bases aligning to TRBD1. CDR1 SQVTM and CDR2 ANQGSEA come from the germline V gene. There are 14 residues in the CDR3. V shed 5 bases, J shed 0 bases, and the junction held 3 bases outside the gene matches. CDR3 sequence (DNA): TGCAGCGTTCCGGGACAGGGGATGAACACTGAAGCTTTCTTT. It encodes CSVPGQGMNTEAFF.

With regard to this clonotype: The junction departs from germline at one end; a sequencing error may be responsible. This chain connects TRBV18 to TRBJ2-7; 10 positions agree with TRBD1. Looked up from germline, CDR1 is KGHSH and CDR2 is LQKENI. This CDR3 has 16 residues. The CDR3: CASSPPEGTGAYGQYF. As DNA, the CDR3 is TGTGCCAGCTCACCACCGGAGGGGACAGGGGCCTACGGGCAGTACTTC.

This clonotype was found many times. The V gene is TRBV7-8, the J gene TRBJ2-2, with 9 bases fitting TRBD1. With V trimmed by 5 bases and J by 9 bases, 13 bases remained unmatched. The CDR3 has 16 amino acids. Germline V lookup: CDR1 SGHVS, CDR2 FQNEAQ. The DNA of the CDR3 is TGTGCCAGCAGCCCCGGGACAGGGATGATTCTACGGGAGCTGTTTTTT. It yields the protein CASSPGTGMILRELFF.

The chain couples TRBV29-1 to TRBJ2-2; 8 nucleotides align to TRBD2. The CDR3 has 14 residues. The germline gives CDR1 SQVTM, CDR2 ANQGSEA. The V gene end was trimmed by 1 base and the J gene end by 7 bases; junction bases not matched to a gene: 5. CDR3 nucleotides: TGCAGCGTTGAAGGGGCCGGGACTAGCGGGGAGCTGTTTTTT. Amino acid sequence: CSVEGAGTSGELFF.

This clonotype appeared many times. The rearrangement joins TRBV20-1 to TRBJ1-5, with D maybe TRBD1 (5 bases). The germline V gene encodes CDR1 DFQATT and CDR2 SNEGSKA (reference sequence). The length of the CDR3 is 15 residues. Trimming took off 2 bases at V and 2 bases at J, with 13 bases between the two ends. The CDR3 sequence: CSARWGSGGNQPQHF. The CDR3 bases are TGCAGTGCTAGATGGGGGTCTGGAGGCAATCAGCCCCAGCATTTT.

The chain links TRBV29-1 to TRBJ2-5, with 13 bases fitting TRBD2. The CDR3 consists of 14 residues. Germline CDR1 and CDR2: SQVTM and ANQGSEA. CDR3 coding DNA: TGCAGAACTAGCGGGAGGGGAGCTGGAGAGACCCAGTACTTC. Amino acids: CRTSGRGAGETQYF.

This clonotype came up many times. This chain links TRBV15 with TRBJ1-6; D not certain. The CDR3 spans 14 residues. Deletions cut 1 base from V and 5 bases from J, with 6 bases between. Germline values: CDR1 LNHNV, CDR2 YYDKDF (reference sequence). CDR3: CATSRASDNSPLHF. The CDR3 coding sequence is TGTGCCACCAGCAGAGCCAGCGATAATTCACCCCTCCACTTT.